This T cell receptor (beta chain) stems from a study of blood T cell repertoires in COVID-19. Study in general: Sample material is recorded as cDNA or gDNA derived from T cells, B-cell-depleted T cells, or PBMCs.

The method was immunoSEQ multiplex PCR; TCRdb's version includes in-frame clones alone and lacks a portion of them. The data show about 210,000 clones, with about four fifths seen just once and approximately 2.9% held by the top ten. Trimming cost V 4 bases and J 3 bases, with 18 bases left between them. The CDR3 loop spans 16 amino acids. CDR1 is MGHRA, CDR2 YSYEKL, per germline. Specimen: peripheral blood. The genes are TRBV4-1 and TRBJ1-1; D possibly corresponds to TRBD1 (5 bases). The receptor comes from a middle-aged man with active or convalescent COVID-19. CDR3 DNA: TGCGCCAGCAGCCCAAGCGTTCAGGGAATAGACACTGAAGCTTTCTTT. This codes for CASSPSVQGIDTEAFF.